The clone carrying this TCR beta chain showed up just a few times. Its target is not known. This sample stems from a study of blood T cells in healthy people across ages. The use of a sample-barcoded 5' primer and a J-beta primer mix characterized a second PCR of about 6 to 11 cycles. From the 5' RACE reads, TCRdb called clonotypes with MiXCR, one entry per CDR3 protein. The profile shows around 1.5 million distinct CDR3 sequences, roughly 32% of them singletons. Study conclusions and caveats: Conclusively comparing naive with antigen-experienced cells was impossible with unsorted PBMCs.

What was sequenced was blood. The sequence was obtained from a woman in her 30s in good health.

The CDR3 nucleotides are TGTGCTAGTGGAACTGCGTTGGGAGAACTCAATGAGCAGTTCTTC. Translation: CASGTALGELNEQFF. The chain combines TRBV12-5 with TRBJ2-1; a possible D gene is TRBD2 (5 bases). V was trimmed by 6 bases and J by 6 bases, leaving 18 bases between them. CDR1 and CDR2 from the germline V gene are LGHNT and FRNRAP. CDR3 length: 15 amino acids.